Each of the 2 T cell receptor beta chains below was sequenced from the same sample in a study of T cell changes during pregnancy in multiple sclerosis. The assay was immunoSEQ multiplex PCR, and TCRdb's table has in-frame clones only and misses some. The table includes 20,000 or so clones, about nine tenths detected once. Sample: CD8+ T cells from peripheral blood mononuclear cells, taken in the third trimester of pregnancy. The receptors were gathered from a female donor in good health, enrolled as a control in a pregnancy study.

The chain couples TRBV28 to TRBJ2-7, with a possible D match to TRBD1 (6 bases). Trimming stripped 2 bases from V and 5 bases from J, with 10 bases between. From germline, CDR1 is MDHEN and CDR2 SYDVKM. The CDR3 consists of 13 residues. CDR3 nucleotide sequence: TGTGCCAGCAGTTTAAGACAGGACCACGAGCAGTACTTC. It codes for CASSLRQDHEQYF.

The J gene is TRBJ2-5, the V gene TRBV7-9; D is perhaps TRBD2 (6 bases). The germline gives CDR1 SEHNR, CDR2 FQNEAQ (reference sequence). Trimming removed 0 bases from V and 3 bases from J, with 11 bases in between. CDR3 length equals 15 residues. CDR3 coding DNA: TGTGCCAGCAGCTTAGCCCAGGGAGGAGAAGAGACCCAGTACTTC. Translated: CASSLAQGGEETQYF.